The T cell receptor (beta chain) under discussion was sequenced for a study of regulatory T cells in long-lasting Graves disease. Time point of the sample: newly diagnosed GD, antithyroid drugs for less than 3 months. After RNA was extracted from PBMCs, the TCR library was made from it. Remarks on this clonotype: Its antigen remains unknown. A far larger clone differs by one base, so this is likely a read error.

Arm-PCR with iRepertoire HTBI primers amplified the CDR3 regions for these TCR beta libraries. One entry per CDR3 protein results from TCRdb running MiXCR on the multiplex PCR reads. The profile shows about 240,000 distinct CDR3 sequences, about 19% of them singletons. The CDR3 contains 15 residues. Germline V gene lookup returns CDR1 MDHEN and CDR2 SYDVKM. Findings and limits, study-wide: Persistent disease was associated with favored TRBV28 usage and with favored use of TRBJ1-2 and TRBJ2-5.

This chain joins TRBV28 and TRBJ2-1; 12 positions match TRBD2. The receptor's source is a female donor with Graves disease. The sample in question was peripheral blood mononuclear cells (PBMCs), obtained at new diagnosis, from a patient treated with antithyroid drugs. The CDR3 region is CACSSSSGGVWEQFF. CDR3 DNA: TGTGCCTGCAGTTCCTCTAGCGGGGGGGTGTGGGAGCAGTTCTTC.